This TCR beta chain was sequenced in a study of blood T cell repertoires in COVID-19. Study in general: The origin of the acute and convalescent COVID-19 samples was the United States, Italy and Spain. In each case, the material was cDNA or gDNA derived from T cells, B-cell-depleted T cells, or PBMCs.

It was during active infection that Seattle patients were enrolled and then longitudinally followed. This clone has more than one count but fewer than ten. How the authors handled the data: Counts of nucleated cells, estimated from reference gene primer amplification, were obtained. Assay used: immunoSEQ multiplex PCR; TCRdb lists only in-frame clones, some missing. V, J and clone size reflect that table, while D and trimming were determined from the DNA. The data show 250,000 to 400,000 clones, with about 91% seen just once and 1.5% to 2% held by the top ten. This CDR3 is built from 12 residues. Germline V CDR1 and CDR2: SGHRS, YFSETQ. Germline trimming cut 4 bases from V and 7 bases from J; bases unmatched to any gene: 2.

Sample: peripheral blood. The V gene is TRBV5-1, the J gene TRBJ2-1; 7 bases fit TRBD2. The clonotype was recovered from a woman in her 30s with COVID-19, enrolled during active disease. CDR3 in DNA: TGCGCCAGCAGCGAACTAGCGAATGAGCAGTTCTTC. Its protein is CASSELANEQFF.